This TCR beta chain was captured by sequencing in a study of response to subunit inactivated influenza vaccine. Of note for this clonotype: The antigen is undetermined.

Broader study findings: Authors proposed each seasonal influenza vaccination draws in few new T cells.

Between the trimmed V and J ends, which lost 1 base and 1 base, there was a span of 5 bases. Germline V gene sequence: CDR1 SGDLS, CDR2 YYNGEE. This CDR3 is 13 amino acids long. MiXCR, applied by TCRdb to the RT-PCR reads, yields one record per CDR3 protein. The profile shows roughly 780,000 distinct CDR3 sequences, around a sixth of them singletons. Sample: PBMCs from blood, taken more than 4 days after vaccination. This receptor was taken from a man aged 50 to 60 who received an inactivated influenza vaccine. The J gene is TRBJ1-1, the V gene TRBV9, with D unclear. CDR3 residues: CASSVSPNTEAFF. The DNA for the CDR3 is TGTGCCAGCAGCGTAAGCCCGAACACTGAAGCTTTCTTT. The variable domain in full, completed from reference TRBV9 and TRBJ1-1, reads DSGVTQTPKHLITATGQRVTLRCSPRSGDLSVYWYQQSLDQGLQFLIQYYNGEERAKGNILERFSAQQFPDLHSELNLSSLELGDSALYFCASSVSPNTEAFFGQGTRLTVV.